A single sample gave rise to the 12 T cell receptor beta chains below, sequenced in a study of shared clonotypes between healthy human individuals. Using immunoSEQ multiplex PCR, the repertoire was profiled, and TCRdb retains in-frame clones only, with some absent. The profile shows more than 1.2 million clones, 98% of them singletons. The source material was naive CD4+ T cells sorted from blood. Documented subset: CD45RA+ positively selected. Receptors were obtained from a man under 40 in good health.

This chain links TRBV29-1 with TRBJ1-1; perhaps TRBD1 as D (6 bases). V was cut by 5 bases and J by 5 bases, with 12 bases left in between. Germline loops: CDR1 SQVTM, CDR2 ANQGSEA. The CDR3 runs 12 residues. The CDR3 sequence is CSVRIGGTEAFF. CDR3 coding DNA: TGCAGCGTTCGAATAGGGGGGACTGAAGCTTTCTTT.

V is TRBV2 and J is TRBJ2-5, with no clear D. Germline values: CDR1 SNHLY, CDR2 FYNNEI. V lost 7 bases, J lost 4 bases, and 10 bases lay in between. The CDR3 covers 12 residues. The CDR3 coding sequence is TGTGCCAGCATTTTTGTCGGAGAGACCCAGTACTTC. It yields the protein CASIFVGETQYF.

The chain links TRBV2 to TRBJ2-3; possibly TRBD1 for D (5 bases). This CDR3 is 13 amino acids long. The germline V gene encodes CDR1 SNHLY and CDR2 FYNNEI. The V and J ends lost 8 bases and 4 bases respectively, with 13 bases between them. The chain's CDR3 is CASVAGWPDTQYF. CDR3 sequence (DNA): TGTGCCAGCGTGGCAGGGTGGCCAGATACGCAGTATTTT.

The rearrangement joins TRBV29-1 to TRBJ1-4; D remains ambiguous. This CDR3 contains 13 residues. Between the trimmed V and J ends, which lost 7 bases and 8 bases, there was a span of 17 bases. Germline CDR1 and CDR2: SQVTM and ANQGSEA. Here the CDR3 reads CSAGRGLREKLFF. As DNA, the CDR3 is TGCAGCGCTGGGAGAGGGCTGAGGGAAAAACTGTTTTTT.

The rearrangement joins TRBV9 to TRBJ2-1; D gene uncertain. The CDR3 has 17 residues. Trimming shortened V by 1 base and J by 3 bases, and 17 bases separated the two germline ends. The germline V gene has CDR1 SGDLS and CDR2 YYNGEE. The CDR3 loop reads CASSVLPTPSDYNEQFF. CDR3 in DNA: TGTGCCAGCAGCGTACTGCCCACCCCCAGCGACTACAATGAGCAGTTCTTC.

The chain uses TRBV28 and TRBJ2-7; 9 bases are a match to TRBD2. V lost 6 bases and J lost 6; bases outside the gene matches: 15. CDR3 length: 16 residues. Germline CDR1 is MDHEN and CDR2 is SYDVKM. The CDR3 coding sequence is TGTGCCAGCAGCCGAACCTCTGGCGGGAGGGGAAGCGAGCAGTACTTC. Translation gives CASSRTSGGRGSEQYF.

The CDR3 spells CASSVDLQSFAGANVLTF. The CDR3 DNA reads TGTGCCAGCAGCGTCGACTTACAGTCCTTCGCTGGGGCCAACGTCCTGACTTTC. V and J are TRBV9 and TRBJ2-6; no definite D call. The length of the CDR3 is 18 residues. CDR1 is SGDLS, CDR2 YYNGEE, per germline. V gave up 2 bases and J gave up 2 bases, with 17 bases separating them.

The chain recombines TRBV6-5 with TRBJ2-7; D possibly corresponds to TRBD1 (5 bases). Per the germline V gene, CDR1 is MNHEY and CDR2 is SVGAGI. V was cut by 2 bases and J by 0 bases, with 5 bases left in between. This CDR3 has 13 amino acids. The CDR3 sequence is CASSYDSSYEQYF. Written as DNA, the CDR3 is TGTGCCAGCAGTTACGACAGCTCCTACGAGCAGTACTTC.

CDR3 DNA sequence: TGTGCCAGCAGTGGGGGACTGACTACCTACGAGCAGTACTTC. This translates into CASSGGLTTYEQYF. The J gene is TRBJ2-7, the V gene TRBV6-1, with D possibly TRBD2 on 6 matching bases. The CDR3 contains 14 residues. Trimming took 4 bases from V and 2 from J, leaving 12 bases between them. The germline V gene encodes CDR1 MNHNS and CDR2 SASEGT.

The chain couples TRBV6-5 to TRBJ2-6; D not certain. CDR3 length: 13 residues. V was shortened by 6 bases and J by 2 bases, with 5 bases between the two germline ends. Per the germline V gene, CDR1 is MNHEY and CDR2 is SVGAGI. The CDR3 nucleotides read TGTGCCAGCAGGACTCCTGGGGCCAACGTCCTGACTTTC. Its translation is CASRTPGANVLTF.

This chain joins TRBV4-1 and TRBJ1-1; 7 positions match TRBD1. The CDR3 extends over 15 amino acids. The V segment lost 3 bases and the J segment 1 base; nucleotides outside the gene matches: 5. The germline gives CDR1 MGHRA, CDR2 YSYEKL. The CDR3 DNA is TGCGCCAGCAGCCAGCGACAGGGACGGAACACTGAAGCTTTCTTT. This translates into CASSQRQGRNTEAFF.

In its sample, this clone was seen once. In DNA, the CDR3 is TGTGCCAGCGGCCGACAGCTTTCCTACGAGCAGTACTTC. It encodes CASGRQLSYEQYF. The V gene is TRBV6-1, the J gene TRBJ2-7; the D gene is possibly TRBD1 (5 bases). V shed 8 bases and J shed 1 base, with 12 bases lying between them. The V gene's germline CDR1 is MNHNS and CDR2 SASEGT. The CDR3 is 13 residues long.